One T cell receptor beta chain is described in this entry. Original methodology: By means of reference gene primer amplification, nucleated cell counts were estimated. Here immunoSEQ multiplex PCR was the method, and the copy in TCRdb shows in-frame clones only, minus some. The V and J calls and the clone size are those of that table, but D and trimming were determined from the DNA. The table shows over 100,000 clones, with about 80% occurring only once. The data belong to a study of blood T cell repertoires in COVID-19. This CDR3 is 12 amino acids long. Germline assignment: CDR1 SNHLY and CDR2 FYNNEI. V was trimmed by 7 bases and J by 4 bases, leaving 7 bases between them.

This receptor was taken from a woman older than 75 with active or convalescent COVID-19. V gene TRBV2 combines with J gene TRBJ1-4, with D perhaps TRBD1 (6 bases). The sequenced material came from peripheral blood. The CDR3: CASKGDNEKLFF. CDR3 coding DNA: TGTGCCAGCAAGGGGGATAATGAAAAACTGTTTTTT.